Listed here is a single T cell receptor (beta chain). What it binds is unknown. This sample stems from a study of CXCR3-negative and CXCR3-positive naive CD8 T cells. Regarding the study as a whole: Cryopreservation partially decreased CXCR3 expression, and most assays used fresh PBMCs.

This CDR3 comprises 15 residues. UMI-tagged TRB cDNA libraries were built via 5' RACE. TCRdb reprocessed the 5' RACE reads, with one entry per CDR3 protein and no DNA. The listing contains 45,000 to 60,000 distinct CDR3 sequences. The TCR sequence derives from a human donor in good health. Some clones in this sample may be carry-over from other donors' samples. The chain joins TRBV12-3 or TRBV12-4 to TRBJ2-1. Sequences were obtained from memory CD8+ T cells from blood. The CDR3 here is CASGQPASSYNEQFF.